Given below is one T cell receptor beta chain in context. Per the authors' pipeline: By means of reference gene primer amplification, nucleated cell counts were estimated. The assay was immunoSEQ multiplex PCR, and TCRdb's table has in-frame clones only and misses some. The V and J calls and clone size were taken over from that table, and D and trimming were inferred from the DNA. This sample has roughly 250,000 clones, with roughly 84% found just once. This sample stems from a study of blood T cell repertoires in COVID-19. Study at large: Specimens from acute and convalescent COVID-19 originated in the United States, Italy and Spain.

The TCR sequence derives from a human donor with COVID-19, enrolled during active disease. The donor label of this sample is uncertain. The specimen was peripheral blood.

CDR3 region: CASSEGGWGEPYNEQFF. The DNA of the CDR3 is TGTGCCAGCAGTGAAGGAGGATGGGGGGAGCCCTACAATGAGCAGTTCTTC. This sequence joins TRBV2 and TRBJ2-1; D is possibly TRBD2 (6 bases). Germline CDR1 is SNHLY and CDR2 is FYNNEI. V was shortened by 1 base and J by 2 bases, with 15 bases between the two germline ends. The CDR3 is 17 amino acids.